Reported below is one TCR beta chain. Its antigen is not yet known. Base qualities are not provided; no much larger clone lies one nucleotide away. These data originate in a study of cytomegalovirus exposure and HLA in healthy donors (dated by TCRdb to 2016 to 2017). Looking at the study overall: An earlier analysis of more than 550 of the donors reported over 250 Gb of sequence data and about 120 million unique TCR beta sequences obtained from approximately 180 million T cells. An early release covering just under 650 HLA-typed donors comprised 250 to 350 gigabases of sequencing data and 85 million or so unique TCR sequences. Of the approximately 400 genotyped donors, approximately 83% fell in the genetic ancestry cluster associated with self-reported Caucasian donors. The aim of the study was to test whether cataloging public T cell receptors could identify signatures of past pathogen exposure. Using immunosequencing, the study profiled T cell repertoires from roughly 650 subjects and related those repertoires to cytomegalovirus serostatus. A separate validation cohort of roughly 120 different subjects was used in addition to the roughly 670-subject first cohort. To predict cytomegalovirus infection status, the study combined high-throughput TCR immunosequencing, statistical association of individual TCRs with disease status, and machine learning. A later analysis re-analyzed previously published TCR beta repertoires from 666 donors and added high-resolution HLA genotyping to study TCR occurrence patterns. Rather than drawing on any new phenotypic data, the later analysis identified candidate immune exposures from TCR beta sequences and the way those sequences occurred across donors. An earlier analysis of fewer than 700 of the donors applied high-throughput TCR beta sequencing to assess whether each TCR beta V gene segment acted as functional or pseudogenic. Donor age, sex, ethnicity and CMV serostatus were compiled together with the repertoire data. A later genetic analysis used genome-wide SNP genotypes for about 65% of the roughly 670 donors, treating that subset as a discovery cohort. All discovery cohort repertoires had been generated using a single sequencing platform. Class I and class II HLA loci were covered by the typing at four-digit resolution. Typing coverage differed by locus: A, B, C, DRB1 and DQB1 were typed in about 620-640 donors, DQA1 in 500 to 550, DPA1 in some 570, and DPB1 in roughly 450. A few DR-DQ haplotypes were handled as single units for association and clustering because linkage in the cohort was strong. On average, around 200,000 unique TCR beta nucleotide sequences were sequenced per donor among about 400 genotyped donors of the cohort, with about 17% of those sequences being non-productive. General study outcomes and caveats: The presence/absence analyses assumed that sequencing depth was roughly uniform across donors, and that assumption may not be true. HLA typing was unavailable for some donors at each locus, so association tests used only the typed subset. In an earlier analysis of fewer than 700 of the donors, most TCR beta V segments appeared in productive rearrangements about 87% or about 30% of the time, broadly matching IMGT annotations. A further reported finding was that TCR beta sequences accurately predicted the HLA-A and HLA-B alleles for most subjects in the first cohort. The sequencing pipeline was judged likely to have produced a cluster of highly shared sequence variants as a technical artifact. Correlated functional status among segregating V segments might reflect linkage disequilibrium, but an unknown experimental factor could not be ruled out. Some IMGT-functional V segments, including TRBV6-2 and TRBV6-3, could not be distinguished by the 87-base-pair reads and were therefore excluded. Assigning TCR associations to individual alleles was difficult when HLA alleles, especially DR and DQ, strongly co-occurred. In a later analysis, several top co-occurrence clusters were reported to appear linked to parvovirus B19, influenza, CMV and Epstein-Barr virus. In a later analysis, TCR association rates were found to vary across HLA loci, with the most associated TCRs seen for DRB1 alleles and the fewest for HLA-C alleles. While some public TCRs were present in many individuals, most TCR sequences turned up only very rarely across donors. Three of the identified cytomegalovirus-associated TCR beta chains were confirmed in vitro to be specific for cytomegalovirus antigens. This cohort had only TCR beta chains sequenced, and the lack of alpha or paired-chain data limited which features could be detected. According to a later analysis, most CMV-associated TCR beta chains appeared to be HLA-restricted, and the HLA associations seemed to be driven largely by CMV exposure. An association between a missense DCLRE1C variant and V-gene and J-gene trimming of TCR beta chains was found in a later genetic analysis and replicated in an independent cohort. In a later analysis, HLA-associated TCR beta chains showed more clonal expansion and lower generation probabilities than non-associated chains that were equally common. In a later genetic analysis, fewer N-insertions in productive TCRs were reported among donors in an Asian-associated ancestry cluster than the approximately 710-donor mean. The earlier analysis of almost 600 of the donors excluded fewer than 20 rarely observed V segments, including chromosome 9 orphons, because counts were too low. For the cohort, immune exposure information was limited to CMV serostatus. The authors suggested that the approach could potentially be generalized to other disease states and immunological phenotypes. Specific HLA alleles were associated with more than 15,000 TCR beta sequences at a false discovery rate of 0.05 in a later analysis. The classifier was reported to diagnose cytomegalovirus status with high specificity and sensitivity in both the original and validation cohorts. The study gave a list of about 160 TCR beta chains associated with cytomegalovirus.

The CDR3 covers 14 residues, taking in both the cysteine and the phenylalanine. The read is trimmed to its CDR3 DNA, 42 bases read in frame from base 1. CDR1 and CDR2 are read off the germline V gene as MGHDK and SYGVNS. V drops 5 bases and J drops 3 bases, leaving 13 bases in between. The cohort comprised 710 or so healthy bone marrow donors. At the time of sampling, every cohort member was nominally healthy, though immune exposures that went unrecorded were likely present. The donor was CMV seronegative and belonged to the group of 350 to 400 seronegative cohort members. Each donor provided a peripheral blood sample, and peripheral blood mononuclear cells were used for TCR beta sequencing. The Qiagen DNeasy Blood Extraction Kit was used to extract genomic DNA from the blood cell samples. The library was built by means of the immunoSEQ multiplex PCR assay. For the multiplex PCR, a mixture combining 60 forward primers for TCR Vbeta segments and 13 reverse primers for TCR Jbeta segments was used. The CDR3 region of rearranged TCR beta genes was amplified from genomic DNA by a multiplex PCR assay. The amplified TCR beta libraries were sequenced on the Illumina HiSeq System as 87-base-pair reads. As for the original processing: In a later analysis, some 80 million unique TCR beta chains were counted across the 650 to 750 repertoires, and about 9.9 million of these chains were shared by at least two donors. Raw reads were error-corrected and collapsed into unique sequences with a nearest-neighbor algorithm that merged closely related sequences to remove PCR and sequencing errors. CDR3 sequences were aligned to IMGT reference sequences to assign V, D and J gene segments. For a sequence to be retained, at least a six-nucleotide match to both a V gene segment and a J gene segment was required. A rearrangement counted as productive if the CDR3 had no stop codons and remained in frame with V and J, and every other rearrangement counted as non-productive. Following IMGT convention, CDR3 was defined as the stretch from the second conserved V-encoded cysteine to the conserved J-encoded phenylalanine. Sequences without an unambiguous match to a single V gene segment were excluded from the earlier analysis of a few hundred of the donors. In an earlier analysis of roughly 600 of the donors, a V segment was called functional when productive rearrangements were above 56.7%, and segregating when the standard deviation between donors exceeded 5%. A statistical classification framework was built to diagnose cytomegalovirus status from the catalog of TCR beta chain sequences. V and J gene assignment, in a later analysis, came from comparing TCR nucleotide sequences with IMGT/GENE-DB human TR gene sequences. The TCRdist pipeline was used in a later analysis to assign CDR3 sequences and most-parsimonious VDJ recombination scenarios. In a later analysis, every TCR beta chain was defined by the combination of its CDR3 amino acid sequence and its V-gene family, and reads without a unique V-gene family were dropped. A later analysis removed 500 to 650 highly shared, low-generation-probability nucleotide sequences to deal with suspected cross-contamination and a sequencing artifact. In a later analysis, a clonal expansion index for each public chain was calculated from normalized within-repertoire ranks of inferred template counts. In a later analysis, generation probabilities were computed using a VDJ recombination model fitted to out-of-frame rearrangements, and the results were checked against IGoR. Hypergeometric tests were used in a later analysis to score TCR-TCR, TCR-HLA and TCR-CMV co-occurrence, with a repertoire-size bias correction applied to the TCR pairs. To estimate false discovery rates, a later analysis permuted the HLA or CMV assignments 20 times. In a later analysis, co-occurring TCRs were grouped using DBSCAN, and TCRdist sequence similarity was added for clustering within HLA-allele-positive subsets. Co-occurrence clustering excluded repertoires with fewer than 30,000 or more than 120,000 public chains, plus five with anomalous nucleotide sharing. TCRdb re-hosts the immuneACCESS table, in-frame sequences only. Its copies lack some clones; in the studies checked, an unresolved V gene accounts for under half of them, and the cause for the rest is not known. That table gives V, J and clone size, and the DNA gave D and trimming. This sample is represented by under 120,000 clones; approximately 79% of them were singletons. The ten most abundant clones make up about 3.1% of the sample.

The sequence was obtained from a woman aged 40 to 50 in good health and CMV-seronegative. Sequenced material: PBMCs. This chain joins TRBV25-1 to TRBJ1-1; the D gene cannot be named for sure. The encoded CDR3 is CASSPSEADTEAFF. The DNA sequence is TGTGCCAGCAGTCCCTCGGAGGCGGACACTGAAGCTTTCTTT.